What follows are 7 T cell receptor beta chains derived from one specimen sequenced in a study of vaccination effects on CD4 cells after COVID-19. Their antigen targets remain unknown. CD4+ T cells specific for antigen were expanded with viral peptide pools by the ViraFEST assay before sequencing. When about ten days of culture had elapsed, CD4+ T cells were isolated. Each participant received a vaccine that was either BNT162b2 or mRNA-1273, given as two doses. Profiled with immunoSEQ multiplex PCR; TCRdb holds only in-frame clones, not every one. Of 20,000 to 25,000 clones listed, 72% are singletons. Specimen: CD4+ T cells from PBMCs cultured with HCoV-NL63 spike peptides, collected after COVID-19 vaccination. The receptors were gathered from a human donor who received a COVID-19 vaccine.

The chain recombines TRBV6-2 or TRBV6-3 with TRBJ2-7, with D unclear. Germline V CDR1 and CDR2: MNHEY, SVGEGT. The CDR3 runs to 14 residues. V lost 4 bases, J lost 3 bases, and 13 bases lay in between. DNA of the CDR3: TGTGCCAGCAGTTGGTTGCGGCAGTTCTACGAGCAGTACTTC. Translated: CASSWLRQFYEQYF.

V is TRBV19 and J is TRBJ1-2; TRBD1 is a possible D gene (6 bases). The V end was cut by 3 bases, the J end by 2 bases, with 16 bases between. The CDR3 is 16 residues long. CDR1 LNHDA and CDR2 SQIVND come from the germline V gene (reference sequence). CDR3 loop: CASSIGGGGRNYGYTF. The CDR3 DNA follows: TGTGCCAGTAGTATTGGGGGAGGGGGGCGAAACTATGGCTACACCTTC.

V gene TRBV2 combines with J gene TRBJ1-2; TRBD1 is a possible D gene (5 bases). V was cut by 6 bases and J by 2 bases, with 13 bases left in between. Germline CDR1 and CDR2: SNHLY and FYNNEI. The CDR3 length is 14 residues. The CDR3 nucleotides read TGTGCCAGCAGGGGGGACCCCATAAACTATGGCTACACCTTC. Its protein product is CASRGDPINYGYTF.

In its sample, this clone was seen a few times. The CDR3 nucleotides read TGTGCCAGCTCCCGCACAGGGGCGCTTTCCTCTGGGGCCAACGTCCTGACTTTC. Translated: CASSRTGALSSGANVLTF. The rearrangement joins TRBV18 to TRBJ2-6; 7 bases agree with TRBD1. J lost 0 bases, V lost 6 bases, and 11 bases had no gene match. This CDR3 region has 18 residues. CDR1 is KGHSH, CDR2 LQKENI, per germline.

This clone was detected a few times. Its ends do not fully match the called genes, so a read error is possible. The chain joins TRBV6-5 to TRBJ1-1, with D possibly matching TRBD1 (5 bases). The CDR3 has 12 residues. Germline loops: CDR1 MNHEY, CDR2 SVGAGI. The CDR3 reads CASIYGGGEAFF. The CDR3 DNA reads as TGTGCCAGCATTTACGGCGGGGGGGAAGCTTTCTTT.

This clone was detected once. This chain connects TRBV14 to TRBJ2-1; TRBD2 matches at 9 bases. With 5 bases clipped from V and 10 bases from J, the junction kept 6 bases outside the gene matches. Germline V CDR1 and CDR2: SGHDN, FVKESK. This CDR3 is 13 amino acids long. The CDR3 spells CASSITLAGEQFF. The DNA of the CDR3 is TGTGCCAGCAGCATTACCCTAGCGGGGGAGCAGTTCTTC.

This clone was counted a few times. The rearrangement joins TRBV18 to TRBJ2-7; 7 bases fit TRBD1. The CDR3 is 15 amino acids. Germline CDR1 KGHSH, CDR2 LQKENI. The V and J ends lost 6 bases and 2 bases, in that order; junction bases with no gene match: 10. The CDR3 spells CASSPDRQKPYEQYF. The CDR3 coding sequence is TGTGCCAGCTCGCCGGACAGGCAAAAGCCCTACGAGCAGTACTTC.